Below, one T cell receptor (beta chain) is given with its context. The sample is drawn from a study of T cell changes during pregnancy in multiple sclerosis. There are 16 residues in the CDR3. Trimming stripped 0 bases from V and 0 bases from J, with 11 bases between. Germline V gene data show CDR1 as SGDLS and CDR2 as YYNGEE. Measured with immunoSEQ multiplex PCR; TCRdb has only the in-frame clones, and not every one. The sample has tens of thousands of clones; under 95% are singletons. The rearrangement joins TRBV9 to TRBJ2-3; weak D call: TRBD2 (5 bases). Specimen: peripheral blood, collected in the first trimester of pregnancy. This receptor was obtained from a female donor in good health, enrolled as a control in a pregnancy study. The CDR3 DNA sequence: TGTGCCAGCAGCGTAGCTTCGTGGGAGAGCACAGATACGCAGTATTTT. Encoded protein: CASSVASWESTDTQYF. Together with reference TRBV9 and TRBJ2-3, the CDR3 gives the full variable domain: DSGVTQTPKHLITATGQRVTLRCSPRSGDLSVYWYQQSLDQGLQFLIQYYNGEERAKGNILERFSAQQFPDLHSELNLSSLELGDSALYFCASSVASWESTDTQYFGPGTRLTVL.